This TCR beta chain was profiled in a study of blood T cells in healthy people across ages. Study-level results: Older individuals had lower TCR beta diversity per million T cells (the decline was roughly linear).

This clonotype showed up many times. Its antigen remains unidentified. A second 7 to 11 cycle PCR used barcoded and J-beta primers. A template-switch adaptor that had 12 random nucleotides put a tag on each cDNA molecule. TCRdb independently ran MiXCR on the 5' RACE reads; one entry per CDR3 protein. Of under 1,100,000 distinct CDR3 sequences in the sample, approximately 26% are singletons; the top ten hold approximately 0.7%. This CDR3 is built from 14 residues. V lost 0 bases, J lost 2 bases, and 9 bases lay in between. Germline V gene data show CDR1 as SGDLS and CDR2 as YYNGEE. Another study also made use of these data, one on T cells of mothers and their children. That source reports: In the second PCR, M1S primer introduced barcodes and 2-4 random bases. Thymic selection molds TCR recombination output in much the same way for related pairs as for unrelated pairs.

This clonotype was obtained from a girl aged 2 to 9 in good health. Sequencing input: blood. The chain recombines TRBV9 with TRBJ2-7; no definite D call. The CDR3 spells CASSVGGNAYEQYF. In DNA, the CDR3 is TGTGCCAGCAGCGTAGGTGGCAACGCCTACGAGCAGTACTTC.